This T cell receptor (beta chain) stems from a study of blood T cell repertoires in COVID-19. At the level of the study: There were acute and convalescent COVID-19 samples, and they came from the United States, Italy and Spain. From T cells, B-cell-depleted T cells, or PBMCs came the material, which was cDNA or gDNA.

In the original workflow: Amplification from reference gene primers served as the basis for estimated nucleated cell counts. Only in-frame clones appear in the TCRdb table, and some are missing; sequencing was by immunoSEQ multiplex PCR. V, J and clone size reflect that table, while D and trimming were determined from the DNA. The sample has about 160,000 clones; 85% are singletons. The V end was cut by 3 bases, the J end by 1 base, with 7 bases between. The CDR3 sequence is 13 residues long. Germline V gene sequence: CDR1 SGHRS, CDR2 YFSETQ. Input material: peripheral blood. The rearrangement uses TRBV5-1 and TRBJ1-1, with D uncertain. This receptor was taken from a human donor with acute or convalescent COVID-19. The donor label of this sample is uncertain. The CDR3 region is CASSYQENTEAFF. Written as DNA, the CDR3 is TGCGCCAGCAGCTACCAGGAGAACACTGAAGCTTTCTTT.